The source of this T cell receptor (beta chain) is a study of blood T cell repertoires in COVID-19. The CDR3 contains 13 residues. Trimming removed 3 bases from V and 4 bases from J, with 9 bases in between. Original processing methods: Reference gene primer amplification in the assay estimated nucleated cell counts. Using immunoSEQ multiplex PCR, the repertoire was profiled, and TCRdb retains in-frame clones only, with some absent. From that table come the V and J calls and clone size; the DNA was used to work out D and trimming. The sample records 130,000 or so clones, roughly 79% being singletons.

The clonotype originates from a human donor in a cohort sampled during active COVID-19. V gene TRBV12-3 or TRBV12-4 combines with J gene TRBJ1-2; unclear D gene. Sample: peripheral blood. In DNA, the CDR3 is TGTGCCAGCAGTTTGGAGGGTGCCTATGGCTACACCTTC. Amino acids: CASSLEGAYGYTF.